These 13 T cell receptor beta chains came from one sample sequenced in a study of T cells in Graves' hyperthyroidism and ophthalmopathy. Amplification targeted TCR beta CDR3 regions from RNA transcripts. Researchers ran a first-round RT-PCR on the TCR CDR3 using the HTBI primer set. One entry per CDR3 protein, called by TCRdb with MiXCR from the multiplex PCR reads. Among under 300,000 distinct CDR3 sequences listed, approximately 14% were seen once. Material: blood. The receptors stem from a woman in her 50s with Graves' hyperthyroidism that later progressed to Graves' ophthalmopathy.

The V and J genes are TRBV6-1 and TRBJ1-4, with 9 bases that match TRBD1. Per the germline V gene, CDR1 is MNHNS and CDR2 is SASEGT. The CDR3 is 17 amino acids. The V gene end was trimmed by 6 bases and the J gene end by 8 bases; junction bases not matched to a gene: 16. The CDR3 region has the DNA TGTGCCAGCAGAACCACTCCGGGACAGGGTGGGGAAGAAAAACTGTTTTTT. Its protein is CASRTTPGQGGEEKLFF.

The J gene is TRBJ2-3, the V gene TRBV5-1; TRBD2 matches 11 bases. Trimming removed 0 bases from V and 6 bases from J; junction bases left unmatched: 6. Germline V gives CDR1 SGHRS, CDR2 YFSETQ. The CDR3 totals 16 residues. This CDR3 reads CASSLVASGRYDTQYF. For the CDR3, the DNA is TGCGCCAGCAGCTTGGTAGCTAGCGGGAGGTATGATACGCAGTATTTT.

This clonotype was seen only a few times. The chain has TRBV5-1 and TRBJ2-5; 8 nucleotides agree with TRBD1. CDR3 length: 14 amino acids. V lost 4 bases to trimming and J lost 9 bases; unmatched junction nucleotides: 11. Germline V lookup: CDR1 SGHRS, CDR2 YFSETQ. CDR3 sequence reads: CASSPDRAYSAQYF. CDR3 DNA: TGCGCCAGCAGCCCGGACAGGGCGTATTCTGCCCAGTACTTC.

This clonotype was seen many times. J is TRBJ2-1 and V is TRBV11-2; the D gene is possibly TRBD1 (5 bases). Germline lookup yields CDR1 SGHAT and CDR2 FQNNGV. The CDR3 totals 12 residues. Trimming pared 5 bases from V and 9 bases from J, leaving 11 bases between. The CDR3 loop is CASSRNRGEQFF. DNA for the CDR3: TGTGCCAGCAGCCGTAATAGGGGTGAGCAGTTCTTC.

This clonotype was seen ten or more times. This rearrangement joins TRBV20-1 to TRBJ2-7; the match to TRBD2 covers 13 bases. The J segment lost 4 bases and the V segment lost 3 bases, leaving 6 bases of the junction unmatched. Looked up from germline, CDR1 is DFQATT and CDR2 is SNEGSKA (reference sequence). The CDR3 contains 15 residues. The CDR3 DNA is TGCAGTGCTAGCGGACTAGCGGGAGATGTGTACGAGCAGTACTTC. Amino acid sequence: CSASGLAGDVYEQYF.

Many counts were recorded for this clonotype. The V and J genes are TRBV15 and TRBJ2-7; D not resolved. The CDR3 consists of 13 residues. Trimming stripped 5 bases from V and 1 base from J, with 9 bases between. CDR1 LNHNV and CDR2 YYDKDF come from the germline V gene (reference sequence). In DNA, the CDR3 is TGTGCCACCAGCTATGACACTTCCTACGAGCAGTACTTC. Translated, it gives CATSYDTSYEQYF. The variable domain in full, with the rest retrieved from reference TRBV15 and TRBJ2-7, is DAMVIQNPRYQVTQFGKPVTLSCSQTLNHNVMYWYQQKSSQAPKLLFHYYDKDFNNEADTPDNFQSRRPNTSFCFLDIRSPGLGDTAMYLCATSYDTSYEQYFGPGTRLTVT.

In regard to this clonotype: This clone may be a read error of a much larger clone one base away. The chain is built from TRBV12-3 or TRBV12-4 and TRBJ2-1, with 14 nucleotides matching TRBD2. This CDR3 is built from 17 residues. The CDR3 reads CATTTSGRGSSYNEQLF. CDR3 DNA: TGTGCCACGACGACTAGCGGGAGGGGAAGCTCCTACAATGAGCAGCTCTTC.

V and J are TRBV15 and TRBJ2-2; D is ambiguous. There are 13 residues in the CDR3. V was trimmed by 4 bases and J by 0 bases, leaving 3 bases between them. Germline-derived CDR1 and CDR2 are LNHNV and YYDKDF (reference sequence). CDR3 residues: CATSTTNTGELFF. The CDR3 DNA follows: TGTGCCACCAGCACGACGAACACCGGGGAGCTGTTTTTT.

The sample holds many counts of this clonotype. The rearrangement uses TRBV11-2 and TRBJ1-1; no firm D call. Trimming shortened V by 1 base and J by 1 base, and 4 bases separated the two germline ends. This CDR3 has 13 amino acids. Per germline, CDR1 SGHAT and CDR2 FQNNGV. This CDR3 is CASSLVWNTEAFF. As DNA, the CDR3 is TGTGCCAGCAGCTTAGTCTGGAACACTGAAGCTTTCTTT.

This clonotype was detected only a few times. This may stem from a read error, because a much larger clone lies one nucleotide away. Here the CDR3 DNA reads TGTGCCAGCAGCCAAGGCGGGGGGATTGGCTATGGCAACACCTTC. Amino acids: CASSQGGGIGYGNTF. J is TRBJ1-2 and V is TRBV3-1; perhaps TRBD1 as D (5 bases). The CDR3 length is 15 residues. Germline V gene sequence: CDR1 LGHDT, CDR2 YNNKEL (reference sequence).

This clonotype was seen repeatedly, ten times or more. V usage is TRBV6-1 and J usage is TRBJ2-2, with 9 bases lining up with TRBD2. Unmatched junction bases numbered 8, after V lost 2 bases and J lost 7 bases. Per germline, CDR1 MNHNS and CDR2 SASEGT. CDR3 size: 16 residues. CDR3 sequence (DNA): TGTGCCAGCAGTGAAAGAATAGCGGGAGCAGGCGGGGAGCTGTTTTTT. It translates to CASSERIAGAGGELFF.

At least ten counts were recorded for this clonotype. The chain employs TRBV20-1 and TRBJ2-2; 11 bases are shared with TRBD2. CDR1 and CDR2 from the germline V gene are DFQATT and SNEGSKA (reference sequence). V was clipped by 3 bases and J by 6 bases; unmatched bases: 3. The CDR3 has 14 residues. The DNA for the CDR3 is TGCAGTGCTAGGGAGACTAGCGGGGCCGGGGAGCTGTTTTTT. Protein sequence: CSARETSGAGELFF.

In this sample, this clonotype turned up a few times. The rearrangement joins TRBV20-1 to TRBJ1-6; D gene ambiguous. V was trimmed by 0 bases and J by 4 bases, leaving 7 bases between them. The CDR3 has 14 amino acids. Germline CDR1 DFQATT, CDR2 SNEGSKA (reference sequence). Written as DNA, the CDR3 is TGCAGTGCTAGAGAAGGAGTGTATAATTCACCCCTCCACTTT. Translating it yields CSAREGVYNSPLHF.